This TCR beta chain was sequenced during a study of T cell repertoires in cytomegalovirus infection. As for the study in general: Recently identified HLA-C-restricted CMV epitopes were among the peptides used. CMV infection and matching HLA type were both indicated by public TCR beta signatures. Notes on the study in general: Identification of carriers of CMV plus the relevant HLA was performed using cumulative public TCR beta family frequency. HLA-C-restricted CMV-specific TCR beta clonotypes prevailed in the ex vivo response.

In TCRdb, the reads were re-called with MiXCR into one record per CDR3 protein. The data show some 560,000 distinct CDR3 sequences, around two fifths seen once. V lost 8 bases and J 8 bases, leaving 8 bases between the germline ends. The CDR3 contains 10 residues. Germline V lookup: CDR1 MDHEN, CDR2 SYDVKM. This clonotype was recorded only once. Antigen specificity is unknown. The source was cultured PBMCs, collected from culture after CMV antigen stimulation. The sequence was obtained from a human donor in good health (CMV status not recorded). Some clones in this sample may be carry-over from other donors' samples. V gene TRBV28 combines with J gene TRBJ2-3; D call uncertain. The CDR3 spells CASASSTQYF. The CDR3 coding sequence is TGTGCCAGCGCCTCATCTACGCAGTATTTT.